This T cell receptor beta chain was documented in a study of blood T cell repertoires in COVID-19. On the study more broadly: The study drew acute and convalescent COVID-19 samples from the United States, Italy and Spain. Sources were T cells, B-cell-depleted T cells, or PBMCs; the material itself was cDNA or gDNA.

Original processing methods: Scientists estimated how many nucleated cells there were by amplifying reference gene primers. Generated by immunoSEQ multiplex PCR, the TCRdb table keeps only in-frame clones and is missing some. The V and J calls and clone size were taken over from that table, and D and trimming were inferred from the DNA. The sample yields 100,000 or so clones, about 90% seen once. The V gene lost 7 bases and the J gene lost 5 bases, with 14 bases spanning the gap. The CDR3 has 13 amino acids. Per the germline V gene, CDR1 is SNHLY and CDR2 is FYNNEI. The chain is built from TRBV2 and TRBJ1-1, with D possibly TRBD1 on 5 matching bases. The TCR comes from a human donor in a cohort sampled during active COVID-19. Sequenced material: peripheral blood. DNA for the CDR3: TGTGCCAGCACCCGGGGGGAGGGGACTGAAGCTTTCTTT. Its translation: CASTRGEGTEAFF.